One sample yielded the 3 T cell receptor beta chains listed below, sequenced in a study of cytomegalovirus exposure and HLA in healthy donors. The PCR made use of 60 Vbeta and 13 Jbeta primers. Measured with immunoSEQ multiplex PCR; TCRdb has only the in-frame clones, and not every one. The table includes about 210,000 clones, 75% to 80% detected once. Sequencing input: PBMCs. These receptors came from a male donor in good health and CMV-seronegative.

For the CDR3, the DNA is TGTGCCAGCAGCCAAGAAATGGGTACTAGCGGCTACAATGAGCAGTTCTTC. It yields the protein CASSQEMGTSGYNEQFF. This chain connects TRBV4-2 to TRBJ2-1, with 8 bases fitting TRBD2. The CDR3 extends over 17 amino acids. V lost 0 bases, J lost 3 bases, and 7 bases stayed unmatched. Germline CDR1 LGHNA, CDR2 YNFKEQ.

The gene calls are TRBV5-8 and TRBJ2-7, with D maybe TRBD2 (5 bases). V lost 8 bases to trimming and J lost 6 bases, with 12 bases between them. The germline V gene has CDR1 SGHTS and CDR2 YDEGEE. The CDR3 is 11 residues long. CDR3 bases: TGTGCCAGTAGGACTGCGGCCGAGCAGTACTTC. Translation: CASRTAAEQYF.

V and J are TRBV28 and TRBJ1-5; 8 nucleotides align to TRBD1. From germline, CDR1 is MDHEN and CDR2 SYDVKM. Trimming cost V 3 bases and J 1 base; bases outside gene matches: 5. The CDR3 spans 16 residues. The CDR3 bases are TGTGCCAGCAGTTTGCAGGGGGCGTTGAGCAATCAGCCCCAGCATTTT. Translated: CASSLQGALSNQPQHF.